This TCR beta chain was recorded in a study of coeliac disease (dated by TCRdb to between 2021 and 2024). Background for the entire study: Each coeliac patient fell into one of three classes: newly diagnosed active disease, refractory coeliac disease type I, or disease kept under control by a gluten-free diet. The aim was to characterise TR repertoires of small intestinal T cells in active, refractory type I and gluten-free-diet-treated coeliac disease. Refractory coeliac disease type I was defined by the absence of response to a gluten-free diet for more than 12 months, together with immunophenotypically normal intraepithelial cells. Small intestinal lymphocyte fractions from coeliac and non-coeliac patients were analysed in the study using next-generation sequencing of rearranged TRB and TRG CDR3 regions. TRB sequencing worked for samples from 26 to 35 subjects, and these included 20 to 25 paired bulk unsorted intraepithelial and lamina propria cell samples. Of the approximately 30 patients in the full study, around 22 had coeliac disease confirmed by serology and 8 were controls with non-small intestinal disorders. The paper's findings and limits, for the study overall: TRB repertoires were found to be largely private, with most amino acid sequences unique to one sample, and no significant difference in V-gene usage was found between disease groups. Separating intraepithelial cells from lamina propria cells did not give high-purity fractions, so cross-contamination between the two compartments may have occurred. The authors judged the approach to be unsuitable for unbiased detection of gliadin-specific T cells, because gliadin-specific T cells are scarce and rarely shared between patients. Compared with controls, active coeliac intraepithelial and lamina propria samples had TRB and TRG repertoires of lower clonality, which suggests that diverse T cells were recruited.

As for this clone: This receptor's antigen is unknown. The record has no base qualities; no much larger clone is one base away.

The library was prepared using the immunoSEQ multiplex PCR assay. In a multiplexed PCR, the TR loci were amplified; reverse primers were designed against J gene segments, whereas forward primers were designed against V gene segments. Amplified CDR3 regions were sequenced on the Illumina HiSeq System. The original methods were these. Closely related reads were merged by a nearest-neighbour algorithm to remove PCR and sequencing errors and to collapse the data into unique sequences. Repertoires were summarised in terms of clonality and T cell density, with T cell density defined as TR molecules per amount of genomic DNA input. Public TRs were defined as CDR3 amino acid sequences in at least 80% of unsorted samples, then tested for differential abundance between coeliac and control samples. Differences in clonality and density between disease groups were tested by Kruskal-Wallis tests, followed by Dunn post-tests. Entries here come from immuneACCESS through TCRdb and include only in-frame sequences with V and J called. Some clones fail to appear in such tables; in the studies checked, an unresolved V gene covers under half of the shortfall, and the cause of the remainder is unknown. V and J calls and clone size are those listed in that table; D and trimming were worked out from the DNA. A total of approximately 9,100 clones appear in this sample, 57% of them only once. The ten largest clones capture around 9.1% of the sample.

Aliquots of approximately 490,000 cells were frozen in DMSO/FBS in liquid nitrogen, and one aliquot per fraction was used for sequencing. Endoscopy and small intestinal biopsy were performed in all 30 patients in the study. To release intraepithelial cells, biopsies were stirred for one hour at 37 degrees C in RPMI with EGTA, MgCl2 and 1% FBS. Genomic DNA was extracted from frozen unsorted cell fractions using the Qiagen DNeasy blood extraction kit. The sample was intraepithelial lymphocytes from the gut. The cell subset or site label of this sample denotes: intraepithelial cell (IEC) fraction of small intestinal biopsy. This clonotype was sampled from an older woman with celiac disease.

The CDR3 in this case is CAWSALGGVNQPQHF. The nucleotides read TGTGCCTGGAGTGCCCTCGGGGGAGTCAATCAGCCCCAGCATTTT. The V and J segments used are TRBV30 and TRBJ1-5, and the D gene may be TRBD1, 5 bases matching. The junction carries 13 bases between V and J, which are trimmed by 1 base and 3 bases respectively. Measured from the cysteine to the phenylalanine, the CDR3 is 15 residues long. Only the CDR3 part of the read is kept: 45 bases, read in frame from the first base. Sequences GTSNPN (CDR1) and SVGIG (CDR2) are obtained from the germline V gene (reference sequence).